This TCR beta chain was obtained from a study of OX40 agonist ivuxolimab in advanced cancers. Looking at the study overall: Ivuxolimab is a fully human IgG2 antibody that activates OX40 (CD134). The group had a mean age of about 60 years, ranged from about 20 to 79, and was approximately 81% male. Dose-escalation patients had hepatocellular carcinoma, melanoma, renal cell or head and neck cancer.

Repertoires were generated with immunoSEQ multiplex PCR, while TCRdb's copy carries only in-frame clones and drops some. The top ten clones hold 9.9% of a sample with over 45,000 clones, 85% of them seen once. This clone was detected only a few times. Germline assignment: CDR1 SGDLS and CDR2 YYNGEE. Trimming at V came to 0 bases and at J to 5 bases, leaving 13 bases not matched to a gene. The CDR3 contains 18 residues. The TCR originated in an adult with an advanced solid tumor such as melanoma, head and neck, liver or kidney cancer. Specimen: CD4+ or CD8+ T cells sorted from blood, collected in a trial of the OX40 agonist ivuxolimab. The rearrangement links TRBV9 to TRBJ2-3, with 9 bases fitting TRBD2. For the CDR3, the DNA is TGTGCCAGCAGCGTAGACCCCGGGACTAGCAGTGGATTAGATACGCAGTATTTT. Translated, it gives CASSVDPGTSSGLDTQYF. Together with reference TRBV9 and TRBJ2-3, the CDR3 gives the full variable domain: DSGVTQTPKHLITATGQRVTLRCSPRSGDLSVYWYQQSLDQGLQFLIQYYNGEERAKGNILERFSAQQFPDLHSELNLSSLELGDSALYFCASSVDPGTSSGLDTQYFGPGTRLTVL.